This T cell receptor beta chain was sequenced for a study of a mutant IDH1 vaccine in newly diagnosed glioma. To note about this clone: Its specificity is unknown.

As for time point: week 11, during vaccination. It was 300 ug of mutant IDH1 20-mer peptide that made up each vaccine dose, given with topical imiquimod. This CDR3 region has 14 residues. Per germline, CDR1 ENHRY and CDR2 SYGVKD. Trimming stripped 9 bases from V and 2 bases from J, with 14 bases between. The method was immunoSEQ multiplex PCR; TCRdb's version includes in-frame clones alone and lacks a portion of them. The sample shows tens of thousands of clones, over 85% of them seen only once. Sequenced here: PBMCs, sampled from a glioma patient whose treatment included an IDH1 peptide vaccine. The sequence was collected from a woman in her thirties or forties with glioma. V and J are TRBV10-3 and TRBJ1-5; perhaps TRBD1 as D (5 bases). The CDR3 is CAISTEAGNQPQHF. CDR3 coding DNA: TGTGCCATATCGACAGAAGCGGGCAATCAGCCCCAGCATTTT.